The rows below give T cell receptor beta chains drawn from one sample of a study of T cell changes during pregnancy in multiple sclerosis. Sequencing used immunoSEQ multiplex PCR; TCRdb keeps in-frame clones, though not all of them. The sample holds fewer than 40,000 clones, 91% seen once. Source: CD4+ T cells from peripheral blood mononuclear cells, taken in the second trimester of pregnancy. The receptor source for this set is a female donor in good health, enrolled as a control in a pregnancy study. Both conserved end residues are part of each CDR3. The D gene is left open where the match is weak. The size field is filled for only some rows; it gives once, few, many or a size class.

size: -
J: TRBJ1-5
D: -
V: TRBV7-9
CDR3: CASSPPGSGSNQPQHF
DNA: TGTGCCAGCAGCCCCCCCGGCAGCGGTAGCAATCAGCCCCAGCATTTT

size: medium-sized
J: TRBJ2-1
D: -
V: TRBV19
CDR3: CASTPDRSSYNEQFF
DNA: TGTGCCAGTACCCCCGACAGGAGCTCCTACAATGAGCAGTTCTTC

size: -
J: TRBJ2-4
D: -
V: TRBV29-1
CDR3: CSVEGRSDIQYF
DNA: TGCAGCGTTGAAGGCAGGTCGGACATTCAGTACTTC

size: -
J: TRBJ1-4
D: TRBD1
V: TRBV5-1
CDR3: CASSSTGANEKLFF
DNA: TGCGCCAGCAGCTCGACAGGGGCTAATGAAAAACTGTTTTTT

size: -
J: TRBJ2-1
D: TRBD2
V: TRBV2
CDR3: CASRVAGHEQFF
DNA: TGTGCCAGCAGGGTAGCGGGGCATGAGCAGTTCTTC

size: -
J: TRBJ2-3
D: -
V: TRBV5-1
CDR3: CASSWVDNTDTQYF
DNA: TGCGCCAGCAGCTGGGTGGACAACACAGATACGCAGTATTTT

size: -
J: TRBJ1-5
D: -
V: TRBV5-3
CDR3: CARSLRVSLPRGRNQPQHF
DNA: TGTGCCAGAAGCTTGAGGGTATCGTTACCCAGGGGACGCAATCAGCCCCAGCATTTT

size: -
J: TRBJ1-2
D: TRBD1
V: TRBV9
CDR3: CASSVGQGASDGYTF
DNA: TGTGCCAGCAGCGTAGGGCAGGGGGCATCGGATGGCTACACCTTC

size: -
J: TRBJ2-7
D: TRBD2
V: TRBV4-2
CDR3: CASSPREDYSYEQYF
DNA: TGTGCCAGCAGCCCCCGGGAGGACTACTCCTACGAGCAGTACTTC

size: -
J: TRBJ2-2
D: -
V: TRBV7-7
CDR3: CASSAQGGTGELFF
DNA: TGTGCTAGCAGCGCCCAGGGGGGCACCGGGGAGCTGTTTTTT

size: -
J: TRBJ2-7
D: -
V: TRBV2
CDR3: CASTYTPGREQYF
DNA: TGTGCCAGCACATACACCCCAGGGCGGGAGCAGTACTTC

size: -
J: TRBJ2-3
D: TRBD2
V: TRBV11-2
CDR3: CASSSIAGRGTQYF
DNA: TGTGCCAGCAGCTCCATAGCGGGAAGGGGTACGCAGTATTTT

size: -
J: TRBJ1-1
D: -
V: TRBV6-5
CDR3: CASSSVDTMNTEAFF
DNA: TGTGCCAGCAGTTCGGTGGACACCATGAACACTGAAGCTTTCTTT

size: once
J: TRBJ2-1
D: TRBD2
V: TRBV5-1
CDR3: CASSSGLAGGNYNEQFF
DNA: TGCGCCAGCAGCTCGGGACTAGCGGGCGGGAACTACAATGAGCAGTTCTTC

size: -
J: TRBJ2-7
D: -
V: TRBV6-5
CDR3: CASRSRPGSDEQYF
DNA: TGTGCCAGCAGGTCCCGACCGGGGAGCGACGAGCAGTACTTC

size: -
J: TRBJ1-2
D: -
V: TRBV30
CDR3: CAWSVNQGVYGYTF
DNA: TGTGCCTGGAGTGTAAACCAGGGCGTATATGGCTACACCTTC

size: -
J: TRBJ1-2
D: TRBD1
V: TRBV9
CDR3: CASSVEAQGGYGYTF
DNA: TGTGCCAGCAGCGTAGAAGCACAGGGGGGCTATGGCTACACCTTC

size: -
J: TRBJ2-1
D: TRBD2
V: TRBV4-2
CDR3: CASSPGTSGIMVEQFF
DNA: TGTGCCAGCAGCCCTGGGACTAGCGGGATAATGGTTGAGCAGTTCTTC